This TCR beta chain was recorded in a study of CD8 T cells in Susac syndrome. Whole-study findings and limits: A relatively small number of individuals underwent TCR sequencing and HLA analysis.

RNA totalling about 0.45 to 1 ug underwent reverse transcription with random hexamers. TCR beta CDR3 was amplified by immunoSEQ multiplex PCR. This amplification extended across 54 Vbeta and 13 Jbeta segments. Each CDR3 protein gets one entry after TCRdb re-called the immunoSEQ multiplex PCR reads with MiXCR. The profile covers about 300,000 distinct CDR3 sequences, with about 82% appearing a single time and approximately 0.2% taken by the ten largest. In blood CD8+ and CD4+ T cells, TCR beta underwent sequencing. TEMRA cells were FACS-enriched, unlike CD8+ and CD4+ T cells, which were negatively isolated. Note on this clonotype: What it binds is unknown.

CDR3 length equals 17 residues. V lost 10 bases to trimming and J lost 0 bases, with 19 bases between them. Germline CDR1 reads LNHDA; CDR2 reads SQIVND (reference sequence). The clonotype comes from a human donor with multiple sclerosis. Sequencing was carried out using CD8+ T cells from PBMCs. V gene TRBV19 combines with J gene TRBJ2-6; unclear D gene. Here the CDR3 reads CATMRPHSPSGANVLTF. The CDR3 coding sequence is TGTGCCACCATGAGGCCTCACAGCCCCTCTGGGGCCAACGTCCTGACTTTC.